This T cell receptor (beta chain) was retrieved from a study of molecular identifiers for immune sequencing clone quantification. This clonotype was counted at least ten times. Its antigen is unknown. Bulk libraries came from a prior protocol with listed TCR primers. TCRdb fed the PCR reads into MiXCR, producing one record per CDR3 protein. This table has more than 450,000 distinct CDR3 sequences, about a quarter appearing once. CDR1 is SEHNR, CDR2 FQNEAQ, per germline (reference sequence). V shed 4 bases, J shed 3 bases, and the junction held 7 bases outside the gene matches. The CDR3 is 15 amino acids. Overall study results and limits: The share of molecules held by clones above 20 RNA copies was over 97% in effector cells and under 1% in naive cells. Jurkat TCR RNA that was spiked in from one cell was reportedly detectable among 950,000 to 1,000,000 naive cells.

The chain joins TRBV7-9 to TRBJ1-1; 8 nucleotides align to TRBD1. Input material: naive CD8+ T cells from blood, with Jurkat cell RNA spiked in. Stated subset: FACS-sorted CD8+CD4-CCR7+CD45RA+ naive T cells. The receptor comes from a human donor in good health. Some libraries in this study had Jurkat cell RNA spiked in. The CDR3 protein is CASSYTGQEDTEAFF. For the CDR3, the DNA is TGTGCCAGCAGCTATACGGGACAGGAGGACACTGAAGCTTTCTTT.